The 19 T cell receptor beta chains reported below all come from one sample, sequenced in a study of B cell selection in AIRE deficiency. Conventional CD4 T cells were sorted as CD4+CD127+ cells. Produced via immunoSEQ multiplex PCR; TCRdb's table is partial and in-frame only. The sample lists around 19,000 clones, more than 95% seen once, with around 0.3% in the top ten. Source material: conventional CD4+ T cells sorted from PBMCs. These receptors originate from a human donor with AIRE deficiency.

This clone appeared once. The rearrangement joins TRBV9 to TRBJ2-3, with TRBD1 matching over 11 bases. CDR1 and CDR2 from the germline V gene are SGDLS and YYNGEE. V lost 2 bases, J lost 8 bases, and 7 bases stayed unmatched. CDR3 length equals 15 residues. CDR3 loop: CASSVQAGTGGTQYF. The CDR3 coding sequence is TGTGCCAGCAGCGTTCAGGCGGGGACAGGGGGTACGCAGTATTTT. The entire variable domain, with the rest obtained from reference TRBV9 and TRBJ2-3, is as follows: DSGVTQTPKHLITATGQRVTLRCSPRSGDLSVYWYQQSLDQGLQFLIQYYNGEERAKGNILERFSAQQFPDLHSELNLSSLELGDSALYFCASSVQAGTGGTQYFGPGTRLTVL.

The rearrangement joins TRBV6-6 to TRBJ2-7, with 9 nucleotides matching TRBD1. The V gene end was trimmed by 6 bases and the J gene end by 2 bases; junction bases not matched to a gene: 5. Germline V gene lookup returns CDR1 MNHNY and CDR2 SVGAGI (reference sequence). This CDR3 has 14 amino acids. The CDR3, as DNA: TGTGCCAGCAGGCACGGACAGGGGACCTACGAGCAGTACTTC. It encodes CASRHGQGTYEQYF.

The chain links TRBV15 to TRBJ1-2, with a tentative D call TRBD1 (6 bases). Trimming took 0 bases from V and 0 from J, leaving 11 bases between them. The CDR3 length is 16 residues. Germline V gene sequence: CDR1 LNHNV, CDR2 YYDKDF (reference sequence). CDR3 DNA: TGTGCCACCAGCAGAGATCTGACAGGCACTAACTATGGCTACACCTTC. As protein: CATSRDLTGTNYGYTF.

The chain employs TRBV4-3 and TRBJ2-5, with 10 bases lining up with TRBD1. After removal of 1 base from V and 5 bases from J, the junction contained 7 bases not matched to a gene. The CDR3 consists of 16 residues. CDR1 is LGHNA and CDR2 is YSLEER in the germline V gene. CDR3 DNA sequence: TGCGCCAGCAGCCAAGGTTGGGACAGGGGTGGGGAGACCCAGTACTTC. It codes for CASSQGWDRGGETQYF.

The chain employs TRBV4-1 and TRBJ1-2; no clear D gene. Germline CDR1 and CDR2: MGHRA and YSYEKL. The CDR3 covers 20 residues. Deletions cut 2 bases from V and 8 bases from J, with 33 bases between. The CDR3 DNA reads as TGCGCCAGCAGCCAAAGCCTATCCCAACCGGGAGCGAAGACGTGGAGAGGCTACACCTTC. Encoded protein: CASSQSLSQPGAKTWRGYTF.

The chain recombines TRBV10-3 with TRBJ1-2; perhaps TRBD1 as D (5 bases). Trimming removed 0 bases from V and 3 bases from J, with 8 bases in between. Per germline, CDR1 ENHRY and CDR2 SYGVKD. The CDR3 runs 14 residues. CDR3 in amino acids: CAISESTGHYGYTF. As DNA, the CDR3 is TGTGCCATCAGTGAGTCTACAGGCCACTATGGCTACACCTTC.

The V and J genes are TRBV7-9 and TRBJ1-6; the D gene is possibly TRBD1 (6 bases). This CDR3 contains 12 residues. V lost 2 bases, J lost 13 bases, and 9 bases lay in between. CDR1 and CDR2 (germline): SEHNR, FQNEAQ (reference sequence). This CDR3 reads CASSLWGAPLHF. The DNA for the CDR3 is TGTGCCAGCAGCTTATGGGGGGCCCCCCTCCACTTT. The whole variable domain, filled in from reference TRBV7-9 and TRBJ1-6, reads DTGVSQNPRHKITKRGQNVTFRCDPISEHNRLYWYRQTLGQGPEFLTYFQNEAQLEKSRLLSDRFSAERPKGSFSTLEIQRTEQGDSAMYLCASSLWGAPLHFGNGTRLTVT.

J is TRBJ2-6 and V is TRBV6-6; the D gene is possibly TRBD1 (6 bases). Germline values: CDR1 MNHNY, CDR2 SVGAGI (reference sequence). The CDR3 is 16 amino acids. V shed 6 bases and J shed 4 bases, with 16 bases lying between them. In DNA form, the CDR3 reads TGTGCCAGCAGGGGGGCTCTCCAATCGGGGGCCAACGTCCTGACTTTC. This gives the protein CASRGALQSGANVLTF.

This clone was counted a few times. The V and J genes are TRBV28 and TRBJ1-5; D might be TRBD1 (6 bases). This CDR3 region has 15 residues. Germline CDR1 and CDR2: MDHEN and SYDVKM. V was clipped by 7 bases and J by 2 bases, with 15 bases between them. The CDR3, as DNA: TGTGCCAGCACCTCGCGGGGGGCCGGCAATCAGCCCCAGCATTTT. It translates to CASTSRGAGNQPQHF.

The rearrangement joins TRBV4-1 to TRBJ1-3, with 7 bases matching TRBD1. With V trimmed by 2 bases and J by 1 base, 11 bases remained unmatched. The CDR3 consists of 18 residues. CDR1 is MGHRA and CDR2 is YSYEKL in the germline V gene. The CDR3 bases are TGCGCCAGCAGCCAAATTCAGGTCAGGGGGGCATCTGGAAACACCATATATTTT. It specifies CASSQIQVRGASGNTIYF.

The chain is built from TRBV10-3 and TRBJ1-1; D perhaps matches TRBD1 (6 bases). V lost 3 bases and J 0 bases, leaving 11 bases between the germline ends. The CDR3 spans 15 residues. CDR1 and CDR2 (germline): ENHRY, SYGVKD. The CDR3 region is CAISERQGLNTEAFF. CDR3 nucleotide sequence: TGTGCCATCAGTGAAAGGCAGGGGTTGAACACTGAAGCTTTCTTT.

The chain recombines TRBV28 with TRBJ1-5; D is ambiguous. Per the germline V gene, CDR1 is MDHEN and CDR2 is SYDVKM. V was cut by 6 bases and J by 3 bases, with 15 bases left in between. The CDR3 is made up of 15 amino acids. This CDR3 is CASSSWVGYNQPQHF. For the CDR3, the DNA is TGTGCCAGCAGCTCCTGGGTGGGATACAATCAGCCCCAGCATTTT.

The rearrangement joins TRBV7-6 to TRBJ2-1; 9 bases are shared with TRBD2. CDR3 length: 14 amino acids. Germline loops: CDR1 SGHVS, CDR2 FNYEAQ. Trimming removed 5 bases from V and 9 bases from J; junction bases left unmatched: 8. This CDR3 is CASSDRTSDGEQFF. Here the CDR3 DNA reads TGTGCCAGCAGCGACCGGACTAGCGACGGTGAGCAGTTCTTC.

The chain has TRBV25-1 and TRBJ2-7; D unresolved. The V end was cut by 6 bases, the J end by 4 bases, with 10 bases between. This CDR3 region has 12 residues. In germline, CDR1 is MGHDK, CDR2 SYGVNS. The CDR3 reads CASSKRPYEQYF. For the CDR3, the DNA is TGTGCCAGCAGCAAAAGGCCTTACGAGCAGTACTTC.

The chain carries TRBV4-3 and TRBJ1-3; D not certain. V was cut by 0 bases and J by 8 bases, with 17 bases left in between. There are 16 residues in the CDR3. CDR1 and CDR2 from the germline V gene are LGHNA and YSLEER. For the CDR3, the DNA is TGCGCCAGCAGCCAAGATGATTTTAGCCCAAGATACACCATATATTTT. It codes for CASSQDDFSPRYTIYF.

On this clone: The same CDR3 is also encoded by other DNA sequences in this sample. This chain uses TRBV10-3 with TRBJ1-2; D possibly corresponds to TRBD1 (6 bases). Trimming stripped 3 bases from V and 7 bases from J, with 12 bases between. The CDR3 length is 13 residues. The germline V gene encodes CDR1 ENHRY and CDR2 SYGVKD. CDR3 sequence: CAISDTGGGGYTF. The DNA of the CDR3 is TGTGCCATCAGTGATACTGGGGGCGGTGGCTACACCTTC.

The rearrangement joins TRBV7-9 to TRBJ1-1; D gene ambiguous. With 6 bases removed from V and 4 bases from J, the gap between germline ends came to 18 bases. The CDR3 spans 15 residues. Germline V gives CDR1 SEHNR, CDR2 FQNEAQ (reference sequence). CDR3 DNA: TGTGCCAGCAGTACCATGGGAGACTCGGGCACTGAAGCTTTCTTT. Amino acids: CASSTMGDSGTEAFF.

V and J are TRBV10-3 and TRBJ1-4, with D unclear. CDR1 ENHRY and CDR2 SYGVKD come from the germline V gene. CDR3 length: 13 residues. Trimming removed 8 bases from V and 4 bases from J, with 11 bases in between. This CDR3 reads CAISARHNEKLFF. CDR3 in DNA: TGTGCCATCTCGGCCAGACATAATGAAAAACTGTTTTTT.

V is TRBV7-3 and J is TRBJ2-3; D is undetermined. V shed 2 bases and J shed 2 bases, with 5 bases lying between them. CDR3 length equals 13 residues. The V gene's germline CDR1 is SGHTA and CDR2 FQGTGA. CDR3 sequence reads: CASSLAYTDTQYF. The CDR3 DNA reads as TGTGCCAGCAGCTTAGCCTACACAGATACGCAGTATTTT.